This T cell receptor beta chain was sequenced for a study of beta chain features in type 1 diabetes. About the study: Analysis included around 110,000,000 sorted cells drawn from all samples. The study's findings and limits: Insertions at VDJ junctions were less frequent in type 1 diabetes patients. These patients also deleted more nucleotides at the same junctions. Across all four CD4+ subsets, people with type 1 diabetes showed modestly shorter TCRB CDR3s. Shorter templates might be favored by PCR, and equally so in patients and in controls.

Germline V gives CDR1 SEHNR, CDR2 FQNEAQ (reference sequence). Between the trimmed V and J ends, which lost 0 bases and 4 bases, there was a span of 12 bases. CDR3 size: 15 residues. The sequenced template was cDNA made from the entire isolated RNA. Here immunoSEQ multiplex PCR was the method, and the copy in TCRdb shows in-frame clones only, minus some. The table shows about 170,000 clones, with 7% to 9% occurring only once. This clone has just a few counts. The antigen is unknown. Averaging roughly 100 mL, one heparinised blood draw was given by each donor. The clonotype originates from a young man with type 1 diabetes. Sequences were obtained from central memory CD4+ T cells from blood. The genes are TRBV7-9 and TRBJ2-5; the D gene is possibly TRBD2 (6 bases). CDR3 sequence: CASSLANGGAETQYF. The CDR3 coding sequence is TGTGCCAGCAGCTTAGCGAACGGGGGTGCAGAGACCCAGTACTTC. Full variable domain (remainder filled in from reference TRBV7-9 and TRBJ2-5): DTGVSQNPRHKITKRGQNVTFRCDPISEHNRLYWYRQTLGQGPEFLTYFQNEAQLEKSRLLSDRFSAERPKGSFSTLEIQRTEQGDSAMYLCASSLANGGAETQYFGPGTRLLVL.